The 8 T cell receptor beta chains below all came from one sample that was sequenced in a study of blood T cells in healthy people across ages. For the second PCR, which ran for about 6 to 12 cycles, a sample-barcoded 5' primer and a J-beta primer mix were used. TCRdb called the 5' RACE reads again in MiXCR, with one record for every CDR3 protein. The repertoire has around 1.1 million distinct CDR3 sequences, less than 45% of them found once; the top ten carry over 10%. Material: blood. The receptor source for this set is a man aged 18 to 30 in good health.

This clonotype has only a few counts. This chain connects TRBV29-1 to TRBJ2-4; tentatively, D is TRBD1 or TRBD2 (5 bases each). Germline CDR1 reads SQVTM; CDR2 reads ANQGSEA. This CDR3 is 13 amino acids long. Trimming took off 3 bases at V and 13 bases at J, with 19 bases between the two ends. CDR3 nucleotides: TGCAGCGTTGAGCTGGGGGTTCACAATGAGCAGTACTTC. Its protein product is CSVELGVHNEQYF.

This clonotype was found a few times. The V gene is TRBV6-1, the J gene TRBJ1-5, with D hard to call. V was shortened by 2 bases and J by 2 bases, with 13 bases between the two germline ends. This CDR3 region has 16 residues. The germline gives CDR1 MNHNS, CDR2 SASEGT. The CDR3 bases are TGTGCCAGCAGTGAATTCCAACTACCGGGCAATCAGCCCCAGCATTTT. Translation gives CASSEFQLPGNQPQHF.

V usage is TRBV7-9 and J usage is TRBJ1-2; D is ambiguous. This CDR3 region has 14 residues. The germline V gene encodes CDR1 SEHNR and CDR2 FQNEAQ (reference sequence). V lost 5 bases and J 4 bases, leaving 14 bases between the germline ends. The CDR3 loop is CASSDEMSSYGYTF. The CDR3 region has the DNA TGTGCCAGCAGCGACGAGATGTCCTCCTATGGCTACACCTTC.

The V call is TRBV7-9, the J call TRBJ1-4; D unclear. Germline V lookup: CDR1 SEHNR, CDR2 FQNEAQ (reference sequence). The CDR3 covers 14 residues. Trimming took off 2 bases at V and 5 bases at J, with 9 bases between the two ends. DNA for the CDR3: TGTGCCAGCAGCTTACGCACAGCGAATGAAAAACTGTTTTTT. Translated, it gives CASSLRTANEKLFF.

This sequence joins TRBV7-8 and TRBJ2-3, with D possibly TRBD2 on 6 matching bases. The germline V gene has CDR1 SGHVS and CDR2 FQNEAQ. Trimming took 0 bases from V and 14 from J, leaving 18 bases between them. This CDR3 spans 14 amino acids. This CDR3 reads CASSLAPAGTFLYF. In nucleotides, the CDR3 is TGTGCCAGCAGCTTAGCGCCGGCTGGGACTTTCCTGTATTTT.

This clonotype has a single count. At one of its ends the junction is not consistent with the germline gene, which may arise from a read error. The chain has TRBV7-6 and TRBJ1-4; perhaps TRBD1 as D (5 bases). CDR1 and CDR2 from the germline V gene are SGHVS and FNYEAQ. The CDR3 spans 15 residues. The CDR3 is CASSPTGGFGEKLFF. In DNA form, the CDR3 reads TGCGCCAGCAGCCCAACCGGGGGATTCGGTGAAAAACTGTTTTTT.

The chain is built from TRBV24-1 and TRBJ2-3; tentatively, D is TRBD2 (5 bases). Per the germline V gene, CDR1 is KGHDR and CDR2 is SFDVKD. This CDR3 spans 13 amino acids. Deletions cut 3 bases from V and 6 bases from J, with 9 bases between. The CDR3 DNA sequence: TGTGCCACCAGTGATCCAGTAGCGGATACGCAGTATTTT. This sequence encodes CATSDPVADTQYF.

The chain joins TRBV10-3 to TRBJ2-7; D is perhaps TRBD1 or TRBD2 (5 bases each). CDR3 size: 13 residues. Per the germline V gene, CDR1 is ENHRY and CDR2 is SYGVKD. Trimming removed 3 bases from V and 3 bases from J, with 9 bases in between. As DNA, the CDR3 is TGTGCCATCAGTGAAGGGACGGACTACGAGCAGTACTTC. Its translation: CAISEGTDYEQYF.